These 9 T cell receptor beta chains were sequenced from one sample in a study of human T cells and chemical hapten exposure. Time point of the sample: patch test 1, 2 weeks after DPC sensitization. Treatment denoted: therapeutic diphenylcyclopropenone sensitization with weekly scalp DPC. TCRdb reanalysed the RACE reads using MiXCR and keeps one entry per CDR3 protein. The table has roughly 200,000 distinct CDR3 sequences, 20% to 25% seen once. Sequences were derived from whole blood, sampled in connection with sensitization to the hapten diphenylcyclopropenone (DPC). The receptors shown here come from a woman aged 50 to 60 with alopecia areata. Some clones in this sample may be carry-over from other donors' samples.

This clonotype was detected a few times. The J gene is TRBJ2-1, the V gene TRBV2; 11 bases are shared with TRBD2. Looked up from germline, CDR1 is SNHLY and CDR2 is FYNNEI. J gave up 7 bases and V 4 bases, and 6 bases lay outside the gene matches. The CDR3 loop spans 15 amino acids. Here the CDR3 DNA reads TGTGCCAGCAGTGCTCTGACTAGCGGGAAAAATGAGCAGTTCTTC. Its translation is CASSALTSGKNEQFF.

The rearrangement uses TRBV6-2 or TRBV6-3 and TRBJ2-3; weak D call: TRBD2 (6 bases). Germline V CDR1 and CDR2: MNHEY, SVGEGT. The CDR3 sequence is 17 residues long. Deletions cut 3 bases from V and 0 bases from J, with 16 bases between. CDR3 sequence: CASSYLKGGTSTDTQYF. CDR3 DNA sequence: TGTGCCAGCAGTTATCTCAAGGGAGGAACTAGCACAGATACGCAGTATTTT.

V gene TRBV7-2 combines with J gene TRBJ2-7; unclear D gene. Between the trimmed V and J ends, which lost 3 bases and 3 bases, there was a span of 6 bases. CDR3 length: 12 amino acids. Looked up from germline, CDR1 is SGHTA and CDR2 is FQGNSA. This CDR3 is CASSFVGYEQYF. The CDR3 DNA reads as TGTGCCAGCAGCTTTGTCGGCTACGAGCAGTACTTC.

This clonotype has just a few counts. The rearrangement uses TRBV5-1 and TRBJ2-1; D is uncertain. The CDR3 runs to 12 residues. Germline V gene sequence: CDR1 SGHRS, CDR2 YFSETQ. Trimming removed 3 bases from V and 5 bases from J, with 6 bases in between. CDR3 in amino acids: CASSSQNNEQFF. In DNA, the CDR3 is TGCGCCAGCAGCTCCCAAAACAATGAGCAGTTCTTC.

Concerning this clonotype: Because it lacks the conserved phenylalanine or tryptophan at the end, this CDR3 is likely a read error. CDR3: CASGLAPGDTQYL. In DNA form, the CDR3 reads TGTGCTAGTGGTTTGGCCCCGGGGGATACGCAGTATCTT. V usage is TRBV12-5 and J usage is TRBJ2-3, with a tentative D call TRBD2 (5 bases). The CDR3 contains 13 residues. Germline V gives CDR1 LGHNT, CDR2 FRNRAP. The ends were cut back, 1 base at V and 6 bases at J, with 8 bases in the middle.

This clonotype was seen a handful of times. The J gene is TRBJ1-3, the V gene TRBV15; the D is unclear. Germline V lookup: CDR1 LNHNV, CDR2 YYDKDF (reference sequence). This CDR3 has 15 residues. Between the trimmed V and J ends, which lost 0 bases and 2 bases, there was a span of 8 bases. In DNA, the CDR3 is TGTGCCACCAGCAGAGATCTGGGTACTGGAAACACCATATATTTT. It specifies CATSRDLGTGNTIYF.

CDR3 residues: CASSFWGRFTSTDTQYF. The CDR3 bases are TGTGCCAGCAGTTTCTGGGGGCGCTTCACTAGCACAGATACGCAGTATTTT. This sequence joins TRBV5-6 and TRBJ2-3, with a tentative D call TRBD1 (6 bases). In germline, CDR1 is SGHDT, CDR2 YYEEEE. Trimming removed 5 bases at V and 0 bases at J, with 19 bases between. The CDR3 extends over 17 amino acids.

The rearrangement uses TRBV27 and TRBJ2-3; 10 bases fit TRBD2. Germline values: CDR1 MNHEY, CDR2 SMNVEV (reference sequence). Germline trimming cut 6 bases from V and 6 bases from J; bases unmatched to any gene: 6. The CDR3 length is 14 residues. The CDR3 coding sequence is TGTGCCAGCAGACCGGGACTAGCGTTTGATACGCAGTATTTT. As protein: CASRPGLAFDTQYF.

The CDR3 nucleotides read TGTGCCAGCAGCTCGTCCAGCGGGAGGGGGTACGAGCAGTACTTC. Encoded protein: CASSSSSGRGYEQYF. This chain connects TRBV7-8 to TRBJ2-7, with 10 bases lining up with TRBD2. V shed 4 bases, J shed 4 bases, and the junction held 7 bases outside the gene matches. The CDR3 is made up of 15 amino acids. Germline CDR1 and CDR2: SGHVS and FQNEAQ. The full variable domain, rest sourced from reference TRBV7-8 and TRBJ2-7, is GAGVSQSPRYKVAKRGQDVALRCDPISGHVSLFWYQQALGQGPEFLTYFQNEAQLDKSGLPSDRFFAERPEGSVSTLKIQRTQQEDSAVYLCASSSSSGRGYEQYFGPGTRLTVT.